This T cell receptor beta chain was captured in a study of blood T cell repertoires in COVID-19. TCRdb's table, derived via immunoSEQ multiplex PCR, lists solely in-frame clones and lacks some. The sample lists nearly 350,000 clones; about 83% were seen once. V lost 4 bases and J lost 2, with 16 bases in between. The CDR3 has 16 residues. Per germline, CDR1 KGHDR and CDR2 SFDVKD. The source is a young man with active or convalescent COVID-19. V gene TRBV24-1 combines with J gene TRBJ2-5, with D possibly TRBD2 on 6 matching bases. The sequenced material came from peripheral blood. The CDR3 nucleotides are TGTGCCACCAGTGACCCCTACCGGGGGACTCAAGAGACCCAGTACTTC. The encoded protein is CATSDPYRGTQETQYF.